This T cell receptor (beta chain) came from a study of T cells in narcolepsy. This CDR3 has 13 residues. Germline-derived CDR1 and CDR2 are PRHDT and FYEKMQ (reference sequence). V was cut by 5 bases and J by 4 bases, with 11 bases left in between. Measured with immunoSEQ multiplex PCR; TCRdb has only the in-frame clones, and not every one. This sample carries some 15,000 clones, 72% of them seen once, and the ten largest clones take more than 13%. V is TRBV13 and J is TRBJ1-2; possible D gene TRBD1, 6 bases. The TCR was taken from a human donor with narcolepsy. Specimen: CD45RA- memory CD8+ T cells from PBMCs. Here the CDR3 reads CASSPQGSYGYTF. The CDR3 DNA sequence: TGTGCCAGCAGCCCACAGGGATCCTATGGCTACACCTTC. The full variable domain, in which reference TRBV13 and TRBJ1-2 provide the parts outside the CDR3, is AAGVIQSPRHLIKEKRETATLKCYPIPRHDTVYWYQQGPGQDPQFLISFYEKMQSDKGSIPDRFSAQQFSDYHSELNMSSLELGDSALYFCASSPQGSYGYTFGSGTRLTVV.